This T cell receptor (beta chain) was sequenced during a study of siplizumab effects on memory and regulatory T cells. The study's findings and limits: Naive versus memory phenotype went unassigned for roughly 75-97% of proliferating CD4+ or CD8+ clones. The alloreactive clones that mapped to unstimulated subsets made up only a minor fraction.

The CDR3 totals 17 residues. J lost 3 bases, V lost 4 bases, and 10 bases had no gene match. The germline gives CDR1 SGHNT, CDR2 YYREEE (reference sequence). Using immunoSEQ multiplex PCR, the repertoire was profiled, and TCRdb retains in-frame clones only, with some absent. This sample has fewer than 45,000 clones, with around 92% found just once. As for this clone: Its target is not known.

The chain recombines TRBV5-4 with TRBJ2-6; TRBD1 aligns across 7 bases. Sequences were obtained from naive CD4+ T cells sorted from blood. The clonotype comes from a human donor in good health. CDR3 bases: TGTGCCAGCAGCAGCGACAGGGTGGGTCATGGGGCCAACGTCCTGACTTTC. It translates to CASSSDRVGHGANVLTF.